The present TCR beta chain was sequenced within a study of cytomegalovirus exposure and HLA in healthy donors. As for the donors, each was a healthy bone marrow donor. The V gene's germline CDR1 is PRHDT and CDR2 FYEKMQ (reference sequence). This CDR3 region has 13 residues. 60 Vbeta and 13 Jbeta primers were used in PCR. The repertoire was sequenced with immunoSEQ multiplex PCR; TCRdb's copy has only in-frame clones and lacks some. This sample has some 120,000 clones, with roughly 85% found just once. Of note for this clone: Its antigen remains unknown. The junction departs from germline at one end; a sequencing error may be responsible.

General study findings and limits: In vitro, a few CMV-associated chains proved specific for CMV antigens.

The J gene is TRBJ2-7, the V gene TRBV13; no clear D gene. The sample consisted of PBMCs. This sequence was found in a woman aged 40 to 50 in good health and CMV-seropositive. The CDR3 sequence is CASSLGTSYERYF. For the CDR3, the DNA is TGTGCCAGCAGCTTAGGGACGTCCTACGAGCGGTACTTC.